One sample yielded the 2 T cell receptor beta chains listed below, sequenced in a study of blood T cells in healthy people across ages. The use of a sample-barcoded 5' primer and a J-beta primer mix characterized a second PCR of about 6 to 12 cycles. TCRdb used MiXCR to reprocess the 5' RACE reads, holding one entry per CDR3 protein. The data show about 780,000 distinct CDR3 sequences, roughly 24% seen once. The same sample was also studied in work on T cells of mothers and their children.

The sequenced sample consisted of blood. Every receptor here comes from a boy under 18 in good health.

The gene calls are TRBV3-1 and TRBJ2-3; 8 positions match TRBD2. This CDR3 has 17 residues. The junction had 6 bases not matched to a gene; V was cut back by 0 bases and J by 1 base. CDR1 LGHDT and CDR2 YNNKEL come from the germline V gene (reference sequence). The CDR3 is CASSQDTRRGGTDTQYF. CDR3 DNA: TGTGCCAGCAGCCAAGATACAAGGCGGGGGGGCACAGATACGCAGTATTTT.

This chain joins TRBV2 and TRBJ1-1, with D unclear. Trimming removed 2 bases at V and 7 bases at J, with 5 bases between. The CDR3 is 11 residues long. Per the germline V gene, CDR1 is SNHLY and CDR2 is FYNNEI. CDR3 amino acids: CASSERVEAFF. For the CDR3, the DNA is TGTGCCAGCAGTGAAAGGGTTGAAGCTTTCTTT. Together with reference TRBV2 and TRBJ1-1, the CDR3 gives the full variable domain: EPEVTQTPSHQVTQMGQEVILRCVPISNHLYFYWYRQILGQKVEFLVSFYNNEISEKSEIFDDQFSVERPDGSNFTLKIRSTKLEDSAMYFCASSERVEAFFGQGTRLTVV.